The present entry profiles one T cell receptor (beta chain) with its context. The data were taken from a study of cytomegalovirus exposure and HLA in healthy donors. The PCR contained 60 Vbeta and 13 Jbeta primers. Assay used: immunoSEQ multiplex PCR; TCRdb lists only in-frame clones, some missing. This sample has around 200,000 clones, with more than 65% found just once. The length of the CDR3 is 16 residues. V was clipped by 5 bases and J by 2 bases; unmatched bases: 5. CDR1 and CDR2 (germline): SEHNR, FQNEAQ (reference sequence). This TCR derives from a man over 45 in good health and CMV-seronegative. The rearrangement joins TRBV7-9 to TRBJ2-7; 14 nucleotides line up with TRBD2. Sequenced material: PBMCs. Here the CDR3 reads CASSHGLAGGTYEQYF. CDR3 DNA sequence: TGTGCCAGCAGCCACGGACTAGCGGGGGGCACCTACGAGCAGTACTTC.